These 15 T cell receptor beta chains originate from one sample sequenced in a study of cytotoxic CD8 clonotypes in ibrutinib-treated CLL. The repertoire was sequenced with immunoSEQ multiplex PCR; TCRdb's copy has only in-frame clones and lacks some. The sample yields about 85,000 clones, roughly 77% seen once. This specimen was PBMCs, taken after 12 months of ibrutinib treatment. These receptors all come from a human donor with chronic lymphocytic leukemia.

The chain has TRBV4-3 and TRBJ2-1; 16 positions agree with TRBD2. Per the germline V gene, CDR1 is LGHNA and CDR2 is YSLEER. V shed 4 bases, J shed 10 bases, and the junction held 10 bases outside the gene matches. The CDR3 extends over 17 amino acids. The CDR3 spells CASSPPGLAGGPGEQFF. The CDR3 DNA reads TGCGCCAGCAGCCCCCCGGGACTAGCGGGAGGGCCGGGCGAGCAGTTCTTC.

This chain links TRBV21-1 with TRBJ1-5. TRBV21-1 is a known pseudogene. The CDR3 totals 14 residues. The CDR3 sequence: CASSNDRGNQPQHF. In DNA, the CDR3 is TGTGCCAGCAGCAACGACCGGGGGAATCAGCCCCAGCATTTT.

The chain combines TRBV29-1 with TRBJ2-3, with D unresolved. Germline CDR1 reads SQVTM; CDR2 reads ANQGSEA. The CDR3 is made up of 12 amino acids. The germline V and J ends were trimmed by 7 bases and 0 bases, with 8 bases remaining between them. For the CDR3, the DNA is TGCAGCGCCAGCCCTAGCACAGATACGCAGTATTTT. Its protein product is CSASPSTDTQYF.

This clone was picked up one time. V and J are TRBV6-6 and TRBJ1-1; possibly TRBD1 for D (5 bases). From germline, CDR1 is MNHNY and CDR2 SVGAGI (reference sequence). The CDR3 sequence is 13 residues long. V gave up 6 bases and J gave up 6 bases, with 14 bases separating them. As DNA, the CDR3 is TGTGCCAGCAGCCCCGGGGGGATGGCTGAAGCTTTCTTT. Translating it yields CASSPGGMAEAFF.

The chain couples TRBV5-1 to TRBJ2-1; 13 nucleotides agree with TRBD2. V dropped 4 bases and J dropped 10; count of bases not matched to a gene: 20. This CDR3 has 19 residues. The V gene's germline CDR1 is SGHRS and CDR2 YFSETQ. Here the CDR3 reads CASSHQGLLAGGPVGEQFF. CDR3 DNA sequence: TGCGCCAGCAGCCACCAGGGGCTACTAGCGGGAGGGCCCGTCGGGGAGCAGTTCTTC. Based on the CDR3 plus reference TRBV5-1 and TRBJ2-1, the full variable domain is KAGVTQTPRYLIKTRGQQVTLSCSPISGHRSVSWYQQTPGQGLQFLFEYFSETQRNKGNFPGRFSGRQFSNSRSEMNVSTLELGDSALYLCASSHQGLLAGGPVGEQFFGPGTRLTVL.

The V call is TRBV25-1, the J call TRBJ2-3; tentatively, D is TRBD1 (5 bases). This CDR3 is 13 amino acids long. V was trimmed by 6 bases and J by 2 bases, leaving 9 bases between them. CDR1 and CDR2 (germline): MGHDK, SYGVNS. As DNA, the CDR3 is TGTGCCAGCAGAGGGGCAGCCACAGATACGCAGTATTTT. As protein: CASRGAATDTQYF.

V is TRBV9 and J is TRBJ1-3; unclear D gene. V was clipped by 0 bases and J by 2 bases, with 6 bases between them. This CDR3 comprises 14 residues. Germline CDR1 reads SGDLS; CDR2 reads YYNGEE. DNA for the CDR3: TGTGCCAGCAGCGTAGCCACTCCTGGAAACACCATATATTTT. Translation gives CASSVATPGNTIYF.

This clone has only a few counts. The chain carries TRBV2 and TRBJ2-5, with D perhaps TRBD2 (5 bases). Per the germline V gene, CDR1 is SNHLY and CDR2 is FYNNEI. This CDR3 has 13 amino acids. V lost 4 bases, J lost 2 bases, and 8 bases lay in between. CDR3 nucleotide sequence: TGTGCCAGCAGTGCCGACTATCAAGAGACCCAGTACTTC. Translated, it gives CASSADYQETQYF.

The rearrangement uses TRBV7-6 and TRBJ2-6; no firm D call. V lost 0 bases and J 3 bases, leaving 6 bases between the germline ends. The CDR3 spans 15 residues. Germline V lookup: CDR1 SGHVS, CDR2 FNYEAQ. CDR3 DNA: TGTGCCAGCAGCTTAGCGCCAGGTGGGGCCAACGTCCTGACTTTC. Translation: CASSLAPGGANVLTF.

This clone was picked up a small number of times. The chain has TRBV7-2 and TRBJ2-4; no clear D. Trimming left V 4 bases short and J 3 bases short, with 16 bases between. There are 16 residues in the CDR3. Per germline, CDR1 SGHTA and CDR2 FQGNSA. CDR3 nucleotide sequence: TGTGCCAGCAGCTCCCCCGGGCAGTCTCGCAAAAACATTCAGTACTTC. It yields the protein CASSSPGQSRKNIQYF.

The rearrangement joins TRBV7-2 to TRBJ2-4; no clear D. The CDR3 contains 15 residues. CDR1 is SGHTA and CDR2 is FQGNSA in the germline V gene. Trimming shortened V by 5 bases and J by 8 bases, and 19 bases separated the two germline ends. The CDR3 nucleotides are TGTGCCAGCAGCCCCACGTACCGCACGTGGGACATTCAGTACTTC. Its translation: CASSPTYRTWDIQYF.

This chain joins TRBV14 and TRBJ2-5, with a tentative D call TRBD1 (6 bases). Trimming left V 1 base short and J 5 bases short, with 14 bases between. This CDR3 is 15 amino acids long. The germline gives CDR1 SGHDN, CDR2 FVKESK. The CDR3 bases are TGTGCCAGCAGCCAAGCCTGGGGGCCGGGGGAGACCCAGTACTTC. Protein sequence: CASSQAWGPGETQYF.

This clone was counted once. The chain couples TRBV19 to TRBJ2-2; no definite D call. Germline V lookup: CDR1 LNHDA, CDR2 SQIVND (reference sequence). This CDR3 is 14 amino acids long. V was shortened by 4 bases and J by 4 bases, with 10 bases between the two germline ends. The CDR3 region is CASSSTLGTGELFF. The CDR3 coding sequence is TGTGCCAGTAGTAGCACCCTGGGCACCGGGGAGCTGTTTTTT.

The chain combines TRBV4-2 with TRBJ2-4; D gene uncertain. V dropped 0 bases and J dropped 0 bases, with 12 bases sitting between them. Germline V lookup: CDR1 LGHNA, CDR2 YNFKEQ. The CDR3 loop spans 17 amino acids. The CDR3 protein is CASSQDVQVLAKNIQYF. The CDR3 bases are TGTGCCAGCAGCCAAGATGTCCAGGTCTTAGCCAAAAACATTCAGTACTTC.

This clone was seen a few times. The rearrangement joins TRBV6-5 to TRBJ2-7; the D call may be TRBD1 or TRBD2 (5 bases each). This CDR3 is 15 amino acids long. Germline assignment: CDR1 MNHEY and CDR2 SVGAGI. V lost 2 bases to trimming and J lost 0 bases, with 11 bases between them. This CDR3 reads CASSYDSRGSYEQYF. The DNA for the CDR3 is TGTGCCAGCAGTTACGACAGCCGGGGCTCCTACGAGCAGTACTTC.